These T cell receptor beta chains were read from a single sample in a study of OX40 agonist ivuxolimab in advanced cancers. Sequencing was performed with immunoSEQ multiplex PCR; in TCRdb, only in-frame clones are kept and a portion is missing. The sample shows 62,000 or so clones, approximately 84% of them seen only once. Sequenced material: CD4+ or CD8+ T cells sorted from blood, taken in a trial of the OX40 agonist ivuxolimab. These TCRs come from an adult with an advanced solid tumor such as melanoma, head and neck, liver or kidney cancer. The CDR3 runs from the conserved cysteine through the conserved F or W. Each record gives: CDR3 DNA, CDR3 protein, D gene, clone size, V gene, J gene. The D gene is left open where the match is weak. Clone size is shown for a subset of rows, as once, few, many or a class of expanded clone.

CDR3nt: TGTGCCAGCAGTTTATCCTCCGGGGTCAACGAGCAGTACTTC; CDR3aa: CASSLSSGVNEQYF; d_gene: NA; abundance: NA; v_gene: TRBV28; j_gene: TRBJ2-7
CDR3nt: TGTGCCAGCAGTCCCCGCAGGGACAGTGGCTACACCTTC; CDR3aa: CASSPRRDSGYTF; d_gene: TRBD1; abundance: NA; v_gene: TRBV6-5; j_gene: TRBJ1-2
CDR3nt: TGTGCCAGCAGCCCGGAGGGGTACGGGGCCAACGTCCTGACTTTC; CDR3aa: CASSPEGYGANVLTF; d_gene: NA; abundance: NA; v_gene: TRBV5-5; j_gene: TRBJ2-6
CDR3nt: TGTGCCAGCAGCTCCGGGGGGGCCACTGAAGCTTTCTTT; CDR3aa: CASSSGGATEAFF; d_gene: NA; abundance: once; v_gene: TRBV11-2; j_gene: TRBJ1-1
CDR3nt: TGTGCCAGCAGTCCCACGACTAGGAACGAGCAGTACTTC; CDR3aa: CASSPTTRNEQYF; d_gene: NA; abundance: once; v_gene: TRBV27; j_gene: TRBJ2-7
CDR3nt: TGCGCCAGCAGCCGGAAACATACAGGGACCAACTATGGCTACACCTTC; CDR3aa: CASSRKHTGTNYGYTF; d_gene: NA; abundance: once; v_gene: TRBV4-3; j_gene: TRBJ1-2
CDR3nt: TGTGCCAGCAGCTCATACAGGGGGGAGGACACTGAAGCTTTCTTT; CDR3aa: CASSSYRGEDTEAFF; d_gene: TRBD1; abundance: NA; v_gene: TRBV7-8; j_gene: TRBJ1-1
CDR3nt: TGCGCCAGCAGGCCGGGACGCGGGGGAAACACTGAAGCTTTCTTT; CDR3aa: CASRPGRGGNTEAFF; d_gene: NA; abundance: NA; v_gene: TRBV5-1; j_gene: TRBJ1-1
CDR3nt: TGCGCCAGCAGCCAAGGGGTTAGCGGGGACTCCTACAATGAGCAGTTCTTC; CDR3aa: CASSQGVSGDSYNEQFF; d_gene: TRBD2; abundance: NA; v_gene: TRBV4-3; j_gene: TRBJ2-1
CDR3nt: TGTGCCAGCAGCCGGGATGTATATGGCTACACCTTC; CDR3aa: CASSRDVYGYTF; d_gene: NA; abundance: NA; v_gene: TRBV4-2; j_gene: TRBJ1-2
CDR3nt: TGTGCCAGCAGTGTTAGCGGGGTAGAGACCCAGTACTTC; CDR3aa: CASSVSGVETQYF; d_gene: TRBD2; abundance: NA; v_gene: TRBV28; j_gene: TRBJ2-5
CDR3nt: TGTGCCAGCAGCCCAAGCCGGATCTCTGGGGCCAACGTCCTGACTTTC; CDR3aa: CASSPSRISGANVLTF; d_gene: NA; abundance: few; v_gene: TRBV7-9; j_gene: TRBJ2-6
CDR3nt: TGCAGTGCGAGTAGCATCAATGAGCAGTTCTTC; CDR3aa: CSASSINEQFF; d_gene: NA; abundance: NA; v_gene: TRBV20-1; j_gene: TRBJ2-1
CDR3nt: TGTGCCAGCTCACCGGACAACCACAATGAGCAGTTCTTC; CDR3aa: CASSPDNHNEQFF; d_gene: NA; abundance: NA; v_gene: TRBV18; j_gene: TRBJ2-1
CDR3nt: TGTGCCAGCAGTGACAGGAACTATGGCTACACCTTC; CDR3aa: CASSDRNYGYTF; d_gene: NA; abundance: few; v_gene: TRBV2; j_gene: TRBJ1-2
CDR3nt: TGTGCCAGTAGTACCGGACTTGGGGTCAACTATGGCTACACCTTC; CDR3aa: CASSTGLGVNYGYTF; d_gene: NA; abundance: NA; v_gene: TRBV19; j_gene: TRBJ1-2
CDR3nt: TGCGCCAGCAGCCAACTGGTCTATATCTATGGCTACACCTTC; CDR3aa: CASSQLVYIYGYTF; d_gene: NA; abundance: NA; v_gene: TRBV4-1; j_gene: TRBJ1-2
CDR3nt: TGTGCCAGCTCACCATCAGGGGCCTCCTACGAGCAGTACTTC; CDR3aa: CASSPSGASYEQYF; d_gene: NA; abundance: few; v_gene: TRBV18; j_gene: TRBJ2-7
CDR3nt: TGTGCCAGCAGCTTGAAGGGACAGGGAACGCGGCCCCAGCATTTT; CDR3aa: CASSLKGQGTRPQHF; d_gene: TRBD1; abundance: NA; v_gene: TRBV5-6; j_gene: TRBJ1-5
CDR3nt: TGCGCCAGCAGCTTGGACAGGGGTGACCCGTATGGCTACACCTTC; CDR3aa: CASSLDRGDPYGYTF; d_gene: TRBD1; abundance: NA; v_gene: TRBV5-1; j_gene: TRBJ1-2
CDR3nt: TGTGCCAGCAGCTCGGGGACCGCAACTAATGAAAAACTGTTTTTT; CDR3aa: CASSSGTATNEKLFF; d_gene: NA; abundance: NA; v_gene: TRBV5-8; j_gene: TRBJ1-4
CDR3nt: TGTGCCAGCAGTCGGACAGGGGGCGCGGGGTCTGGCTACACCTTC; CDR3aa: CASSRTGGAGSGYTF; d_gene: TRBD1; abundance: once; v_gene: TRBV2; j_gene: TRBJ1-2
CDR3nt: TGTGCCAGCACTCGTGGCCCCTCCTACGAGCAGTACTTC; CDR3aa: CASTRGPSYEQYF; d_gene: NA; abundance: NA; v_gene: TRBV2; j_gene: TRBJ2-7
CDR3nt: TGTGCCAGTAGTACCCCCCTTGGGGACAGCCCTAACTATGGCTACACCTTC; CDR3aa: CASSTPLGDSPNYGYTF; d_gene: TRBD1; abundance: NA; v_gene: TRBV19; j_gene: TRBJ1-2
CDR3nt: TGCAGTGCTGCCACGGGCACTGAAGCTTTCTTT; CDR3aa: CSAATGTEAFF; d_gene: NA; abundance: NA; v_gene: TRBV20-1; j_gene: TRBJ1-1
CDR3nt: TGTGCCAGTAGTATCACGCCCCGATCCTCCGGCACAGATACGCAGTATTTT; CDR3aa: CASSITPRSSGTDTQYF; d_gene: NA; abundance: NA; v_gene: TRBV19; j_gene: TRBJ2-3
CDR3nt: TGTGCCAGCAGCTTCCTGACGCGTGGCGGCGAGCAGTACTTC; CDR3aa: CASSFLTRGGEQYF; d_gene: NA; abundance: NA; v_gene: TRBV7-2; j_gene: TRBJ2-7
CDR3nt: TGTGCCAGCAGTTCCCCGGGGACGGTGGACGAGCAGTACTTC; CDR3aa: CASSSPGTVDEQYF; d_gene: NA; abundance: NA; v_gene: TRBV6-6; j_gene: TRBJ2-7
CDR3nt: TGTGCCAGCTTGGACTCGGACAGTCTTTTCTATGGCTACACCTTC; CDR3aa: CASLDSDSLFYGYTF; d_gene: NA; abundance: NA; v_gene: TRBV6-5; j_gene: TRBJ1-2
CDR3nt: TGCGCCAGCAGCCCTGGGACAGGGAGGTCCTACAATGAGCAGTTCTTC; CDR3aa: CASSPGTGRSYNEQFF; d_gene: TRBD1; abundance: NA; v_gene: TRBV5-1; j_gene: TRBJ2-1
CDR3nt: TGTGCCAGCAGCGTAAGACAGCAAGAGACCCAGTACTTC; CDR3aa: CASSVRQQETQYF; d_gene: NA; abundance: NA; v_gene: TRBV9; j_gene: TRBJ2-5
CDR3nt: TGTGCCAGTATACGGGACAGGGGAAACTACACCTTC; CDR3aa: CASIRDRGNYTF; d_gene: TRBD1; abundance: few; v_gene: TRBV19; j_gene: TRBJ1-2
CDR3nt: TGTGCCACCAGCAGTCCGACAATGGAAACCTACGAGCAGTACTTC; CDR3aa: CATSSPTMETYEQYF; d_gene: NA; abundance: NA; v_gene: TRBV15; j_gene: TRBJ2-7
CDR3nt: TGTGCCAGCAGTGCAACTTCCTGGGACCGTAGCAATCAGCCCCAGCATTTT; CDR3aa: CASSATSWDRSNQPQHF; d_gene: NA; abundance: NA; v_gene: TRBV6-1; j_gene: TRBJ1-5
CDR3nt: TGCAGCGTTGAGATGGGAGCGGGCACCGGGGAGCTGTTTTTT; CDR3aa: CSVEMGAGTGELFF; d_gene: NA; abundance: NA; v_gene: TRBV29-1; j_gene: TRBJ2-2
CDR3nt: TGTGCCAGCAGCGATAGGCCGGGGGGCGGCTACACCTTC; CDR3aa: CASSDRPGGGYTF; d_gene: NA; abundance: NA; v_gene: TRBV7-9; j_gene: TRBJ1-2
CDR3nt: TGTGCCAGCAGTGAGAGGGAAGGAGAGACCCAGTACTTC; CDR3aa: CASSEREGETQYF; d_gene: NA; abundance: NA; v_gene: TRBV2; j_gene: TRBJ2-5
CDR3nt: TGTGCCAGTAGTGCCCCAAGCGGGGGGGCCGAGCAGTACTTC; CDR3aa: CASSAPSGGAEQYF; d_gene: TRBD2; abundance: NA; v_gene: TRBV19; j_gene: TRBJ2-7
CDR3nt: TGTGCTAGCAGCTCTGGACCCGTCTCTGGGGCCAACGTCCTGACTTTC; CDR3aa: CASSSGPVSGANVLTF; d_gene: NA; abundance: NA; v_gene: TRBV7-7; j_gene: TRBJ2-6
CDR3nt: TGTGCCAGCAGCTCGACAGGGGCGGAAATCTACAATGAGCAGTTCTTC; CDR3aa: CASSSTGAEIYNEQFF; d_gene: TRBD1; abundance: NA; v_gene: TRBV7-9; j_gene: TRBJ2-1
CDR3nt: TGTGCCAGCAGCTTCCCTGCGGGGCCCCTCCACTTT; CDR3aa: CASSFPAGPLHF; d_gene: NA; abundance: NA; v_gene: TRBV7-9; j_gene: TRBJ1-6
CDR3nt: TGTGCCAGCAGCTTAGCGGGACAGCACATGAACACTGAAGCTTTCTTT; CDR3aa: CASSLAGQHMNTEAFF; d_gene: TRBD1; abundance: NA; v_gene: TRBV7-2; j_gene: TRBJ1-1
CDR3nt: TGTGCCACCAGCAGAGGCCGGGAAGAGACCCAGTACTTC; CDR3aa: CATSRGREETQYF; d_gene: NA; abundance: NA; v_gene: TRBV15; j_gene: TRBJ2-5
CDR3nt: TGCGCCAGCAGCTTTGGGACAGGGTACGAGCAGTACTTC; CDR3aa: CASSFGTGYEQYF; d_gene: TRBD1; abundance: NA; v_gene: TRBV5-1; j_gene: TRBJ2-7
CDR3nt: TGTGCCAGTAGCACCAACGGCTACGAGCAGTACTTC; CDR3aa: CASSTNGYEQYF; d_gene: NA; abundance: NA; v_gene: TRBV19; j_gene: TRBJ2-7
CDR3nt: TGCGCCAGCAGGCCCGGGACGACGAACACCGGGGAGCTGTTTTTT; CDR3aa: CASRPGTTNTGELFF; d_gene: NA; abundance: NA; v_gene: TRBV5-1; j_gene: TRBJ2-2
CDR3nt: TGTGCCAGCAGCTTGGGGCTCGTCCTTAACTATGGCTACACCTTC; CDR3aa: CASSLGLVLNYGYTF; d_gene: NA; abundance: NA; v_gene: TRBV5-6; j_gene: TRBJ1-2
CDR3nt: TGTGCCAGCAGCCAAAAATTCGGGGGGAACACTGAAGCTTTCTTT; CDR3aa: CASSQKFGGNTEAFF; d_gene: NA; abundance: few; v_gene: TRBV5-4; j_gene: TRBJ1-1
CDR3nt: TGTGCCAGCTCACTCGGGACAGCGAAGGTTTACGAGCAGTACTTC; CDR3aa: CASSLGTAKVYEQYF; d_gene: TRBD1; abundance: NA; v_gene: TRBV18; j_gene: TRBJ2-7
CDR3nt: TGTGCCTGGAGTGTCCGGGGGGCGAAAGAGACCCAGTACTTC; CDR3aa: CAWSVRGAKETQYF; d_gene: NA; abundance: NA; v_gene: TRBV30; j_gene: TRBJ2-5
CDR3nt: TGTGCCATCAGTGAGTGGCTAGCGGGGGCTACAGATACGCAGTATTTT; CDR3aa: CAISEWLAGATDTQYF; d_gene: TRBD2; abundance: NA; v_gene: TRBV10-3; j_gene: TRBJ2-3
CDR3nt: TGTGCCAGCAGCTTTCTCTACGGCAGGACCTACAATGAGCAGTTCTTC; CDR3aa: CASSFLYGRTYNEQFF; d_gene: NA; abundance: once; v_gene: TRBV27; j_gene: TRBJ2-1
CDR3nt: TGTGCCAGCAGCCGGGGACCCTACAATGAGCAGTTCTTC; CDR3aa: CASSRGPYNEQFF; d_gene: NA; abundance: NA; v_gene: TRBV7-2; j_gene: TRBJ2-1
CDR3nt: TGTGCCTGGAGGGGGAGCGGGGGAGCGCGGGGGACCCAGTACTTC; CDR3aa: CAWRGSGGARGTQYF; d_gene: TRBD2; abundance: once; v_gene: TRBV30; j_gene: TRBJ2-5
CDR3nt: TGTGCCAGCAGCTTATCCGTTGAAACCGGGGAGCTGTTTTTT; CDR3aa: CASSLSVETGELFF; d_gene: NA; abundance: NA; v_gene: TRBV7-3; j_gene: TRBJ2-2